Reported below is one TCR beta chain. This sample is drawn from a study of blood T cell repertoires in COVID-19. Study details: Specimens from acute and convalescent COVID-19 originated in the United States, Italy and Spain.

In the original analysis: How many nucleated cells were present was estimated from reference gene primer amplification. Here immunoSEQ multiplex PCR was the method, and the copy in TCRdb shows in-frame clones only, minus some. V, J and clone size derive from that table, while D and trimming were established from the DNA sequence. The table lists some 160,000 clones, around 89% of them singletons. The trim removed 4 bases at V and 4 bases at J, leaving 12 bases unmatched. The CDR3 length is 17 residues. The germline gives CDR1 SGHNT, CDR2 YYREEE (reference sequence). The source is a man in his fifties who had recovered from COVID-19. The source material was peripheral blood. This chain joins TRBV5-4 and TRBJ2-5; 11 nucleotides agree with TRBD2. The CDR3 DNA follows: TGTGCCAGCAGCCGAGGACTAGCGGGTAGGGGGGGAGAGACCCAGTACTTC. As protein: CASSRGLAGRGGETQYF.